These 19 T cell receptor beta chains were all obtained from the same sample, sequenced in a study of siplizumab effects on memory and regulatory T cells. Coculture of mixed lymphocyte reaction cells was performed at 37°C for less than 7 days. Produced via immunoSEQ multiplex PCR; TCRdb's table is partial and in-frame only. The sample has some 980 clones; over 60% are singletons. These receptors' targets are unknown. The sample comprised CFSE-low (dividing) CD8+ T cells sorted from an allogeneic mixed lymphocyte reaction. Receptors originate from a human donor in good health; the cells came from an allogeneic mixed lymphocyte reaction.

The CDR3 is CASSRTGDEQFF. The CDR3 coding sequence is TGTGCCAGCAGCCGGACAGGGGATGAGCAGTTCTTC. The V call is TRBV7-2, the J call TRBJ2-1; 9 nucleotides align to TRBD1. V shed 5 bases, J shed 8 bases, and the junction held 1 base outside the gene matches. This CDR3 is built from 12 residues. Looked up from germline, CDR1 is SGHTA and CDR2 is FQGNSA.

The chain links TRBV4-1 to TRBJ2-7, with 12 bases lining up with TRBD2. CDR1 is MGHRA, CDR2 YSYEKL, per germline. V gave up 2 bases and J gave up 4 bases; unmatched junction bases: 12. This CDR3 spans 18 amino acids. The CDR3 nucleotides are TGCGCCAGCAGCCAAAAGGCGACTAGCGGGAGCTCCGGGTACGAGCAGTACTTC. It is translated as CASSQKATSGSSGYEQYF.

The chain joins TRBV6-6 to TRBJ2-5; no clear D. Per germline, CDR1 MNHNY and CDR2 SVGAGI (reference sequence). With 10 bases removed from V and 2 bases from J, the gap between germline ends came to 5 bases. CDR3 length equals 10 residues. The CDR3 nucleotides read TGTGCCACCGAGCAAGAGACCCAGTACTTC. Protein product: CATEQETQYF.

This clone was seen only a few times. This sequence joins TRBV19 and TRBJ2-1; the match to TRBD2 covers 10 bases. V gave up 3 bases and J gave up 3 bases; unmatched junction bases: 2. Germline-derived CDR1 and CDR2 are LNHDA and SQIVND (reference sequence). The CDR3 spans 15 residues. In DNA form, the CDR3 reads TGTGCCAGTAGTATTTCTAGCGGGGGCTACAATGAGCAGTTCTTC. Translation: CASSISSGGYNEQFF.

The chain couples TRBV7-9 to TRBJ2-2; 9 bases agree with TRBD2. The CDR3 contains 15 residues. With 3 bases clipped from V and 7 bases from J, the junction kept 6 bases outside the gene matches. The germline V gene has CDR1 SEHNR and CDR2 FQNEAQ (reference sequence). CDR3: CASSFQRGAGGELFF. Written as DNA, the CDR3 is TGTGCCAGCAGCTTCCAGCGGGGGGCGGGCGGGGAGCTGTTTTTT.

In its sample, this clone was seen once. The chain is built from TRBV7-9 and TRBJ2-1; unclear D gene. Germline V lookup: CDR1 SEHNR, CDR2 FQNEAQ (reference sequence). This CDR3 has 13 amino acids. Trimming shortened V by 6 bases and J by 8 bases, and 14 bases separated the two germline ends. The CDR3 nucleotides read TGTGCCAGCAGAGATAAGAAAGTGGATGAGCAGTTCTTC. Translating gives CASRDKKVDEQFF.

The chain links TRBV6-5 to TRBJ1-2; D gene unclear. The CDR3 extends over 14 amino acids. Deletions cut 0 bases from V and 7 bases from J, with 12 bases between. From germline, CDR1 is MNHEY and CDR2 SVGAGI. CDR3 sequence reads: CASSYSSGLAGYTF. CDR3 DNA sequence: TGTGCCAGCAGTTACTCATCCGGATTGGCTGGCTACACCTTC.

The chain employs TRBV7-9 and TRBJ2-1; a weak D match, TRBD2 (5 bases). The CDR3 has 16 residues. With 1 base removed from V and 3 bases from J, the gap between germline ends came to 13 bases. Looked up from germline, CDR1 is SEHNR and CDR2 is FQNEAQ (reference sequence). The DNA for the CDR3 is TGTGCCAGCAGCTTAGAGATTGGACTGAACTACAATGAGCAGTTCTTC. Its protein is CASSLEIGLNYNEQFF.

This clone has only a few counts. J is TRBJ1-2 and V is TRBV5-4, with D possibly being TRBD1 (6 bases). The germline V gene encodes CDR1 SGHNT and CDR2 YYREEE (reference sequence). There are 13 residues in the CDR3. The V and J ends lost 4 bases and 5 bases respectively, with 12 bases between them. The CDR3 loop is CASSPGGGYGYTF. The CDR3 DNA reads TGTGCCAGCAGCCCCGGAGGGGGGTATGGCTACACCTTC.

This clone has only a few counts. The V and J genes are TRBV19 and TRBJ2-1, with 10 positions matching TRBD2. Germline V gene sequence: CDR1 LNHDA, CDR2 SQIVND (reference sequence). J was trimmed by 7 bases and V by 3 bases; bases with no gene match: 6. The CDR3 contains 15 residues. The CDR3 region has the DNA TGTGCCAGTAGTATGAAACCGGGACTAGCGAATGAGCAGTTCTTC. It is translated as CASSMKPGLANEQFF.

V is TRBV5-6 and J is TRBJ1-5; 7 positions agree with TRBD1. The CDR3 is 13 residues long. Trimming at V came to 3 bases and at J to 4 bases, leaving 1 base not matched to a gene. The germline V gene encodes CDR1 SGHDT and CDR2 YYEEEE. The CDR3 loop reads CASSSRGNQPQHF. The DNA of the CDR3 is TGTGCCAGCAGCTCCAGGGGGAATCAGCCCCAGCATTTT.

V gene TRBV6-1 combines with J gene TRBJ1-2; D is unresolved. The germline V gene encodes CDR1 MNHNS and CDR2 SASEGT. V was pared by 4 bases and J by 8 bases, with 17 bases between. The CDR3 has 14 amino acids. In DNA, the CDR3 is TGTGCCAGCAGTGTCGCCGAATTAATTTGGGGCTACACCTTC. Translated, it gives CASSVAELIWGYTF.

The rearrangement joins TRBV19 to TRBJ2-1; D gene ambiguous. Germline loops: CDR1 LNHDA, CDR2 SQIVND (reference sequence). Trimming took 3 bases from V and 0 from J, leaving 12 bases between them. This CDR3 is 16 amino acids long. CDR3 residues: CASSISGASSYNEQFF. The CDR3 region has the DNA TGTGCCAGTAGTATCTCCGGAGCTAGCTCCTACAATGAGCAGTTCTTC.

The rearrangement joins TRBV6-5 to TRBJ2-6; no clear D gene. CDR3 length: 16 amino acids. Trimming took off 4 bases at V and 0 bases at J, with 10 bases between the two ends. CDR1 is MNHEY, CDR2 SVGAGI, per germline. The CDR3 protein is CASSSSHSSGANVLTF. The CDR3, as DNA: TGTGCCAGCAGTTCGTCCCACAGCTCTGGGGCCAACGTCCTGACTTTC.

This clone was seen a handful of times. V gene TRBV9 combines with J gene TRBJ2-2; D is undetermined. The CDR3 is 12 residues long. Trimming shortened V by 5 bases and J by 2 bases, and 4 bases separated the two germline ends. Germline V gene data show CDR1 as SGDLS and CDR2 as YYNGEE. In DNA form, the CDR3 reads TGTGCCAGCAGTGAAAACACCGGGGAGCTGTTTTTT. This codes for CASSENTGELFF.

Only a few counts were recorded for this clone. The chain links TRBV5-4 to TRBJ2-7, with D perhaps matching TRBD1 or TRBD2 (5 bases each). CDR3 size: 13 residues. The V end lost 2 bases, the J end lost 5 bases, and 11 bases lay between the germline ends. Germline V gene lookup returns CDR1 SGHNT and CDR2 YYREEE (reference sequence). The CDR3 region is CASSFGTSNEQYF. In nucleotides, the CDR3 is TGTGCCAGCAGCTTCGGGACCTCGAACGAGCAGTACTTC.

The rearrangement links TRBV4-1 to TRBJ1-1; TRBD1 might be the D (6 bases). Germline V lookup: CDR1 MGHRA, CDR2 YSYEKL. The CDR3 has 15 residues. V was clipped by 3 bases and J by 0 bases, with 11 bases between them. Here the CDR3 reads CASSQEGQLNTEAFF. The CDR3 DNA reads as TGCGCCAGCAGCCAGGAAGGACAGTTGAACACTGAAGCTTTCTTT.

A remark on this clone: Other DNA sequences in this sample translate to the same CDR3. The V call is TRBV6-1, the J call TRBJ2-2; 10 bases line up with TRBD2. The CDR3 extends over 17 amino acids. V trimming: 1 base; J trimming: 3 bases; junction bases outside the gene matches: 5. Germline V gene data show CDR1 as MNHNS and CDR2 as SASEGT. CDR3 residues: CASSEGISGGHTGELFF. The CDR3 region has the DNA TGTGCCAGCAGTGAAGGAATTAGCGGGGGGCACACCGGGGAGCTGTTTTTT.

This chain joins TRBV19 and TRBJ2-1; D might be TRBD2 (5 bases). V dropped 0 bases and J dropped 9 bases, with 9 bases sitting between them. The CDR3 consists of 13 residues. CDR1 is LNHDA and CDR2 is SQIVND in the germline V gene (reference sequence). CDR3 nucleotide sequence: TGTGCCAGTAGTATAGACGTAGCGTTTGAGCAGTTCTTC. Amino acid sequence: CASSIDVAFEQFF. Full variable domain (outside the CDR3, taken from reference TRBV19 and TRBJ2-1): DGGITQSPKYLFRKEGQNVTLSCEQNLNHDAMYWYRQDPGQGLRLIYYSQIVNDFQKGDIAEGYSVSREKKESFPLTVTSAQKNPTAFYLCASSIDVAFEQFFGPGTRLTVL.